These 31 T cell receptor beta chains originate from one sample sequenced in a study of control samples from healthy donors and cancer patients. Measured with immunoSEQ multiplex PCR; TCRdb has only the in-frame clones, and not every one. The data contain about 410,000 clones, approximately 92% of them singletons. The source material was PBMCs. Every receptor here comes from a man aged 35 to 55 with head and neck cancer.

The chain employs TRBV24-1 and TRBJ2-7; 9 bases align to TRBD2. Germline-derived CDR1 and CDR2 are KGHDR and SFDVKD. This CDR3 is built from 18 residues. J was trimmed by 3 bases and V by 1 base; bases with no gene match: 12. CDR3 nucleotide sequence: TGTGCCACCAGTGATTTAACACTAGCGGGCCCTCTAGACTACGAGCAGTACTTC. The encoded protein is CATSDLTLAGPLDYEQYF.

This chain links TRBV28 with TRBJ2-5; D gene uncertain. V lost 5 bases, J lost 2 bases, and 12 bases lay in between. The CDR3 contains 14 residues. From germline, CDR1 is MDHEN and CDR2 SYDVKM. The CDR3 sequence is CASSPPDFQETQYF. The CDR3 region has the DNA TGTGCCAGCAGTCCCCCCGACTTTCAAGAGACCCAGTACTTC.

The chain carries TRBV6-5 and TRBJ2-1, with 8 bases fitting TRBD1. CDR1 is MNHEY and CDR2 is SVGAGI in the germline V gene. Trimming at V came to 4 bases and at J to 8 bases, leaving 4 bases not matched to a gene. CDR3 length: 13 amino acids. The CDR3 sequence is CASSLGQGHEQFF. The CDR3 nucleotides read TGTGCCAGCAGTTTAGGACAGGGCCATGAGCAGTTCTTC.

This clone came up a few times. V is TRBV11-3 and J is TRBJ2-3, with D possibly being TRBD2 (6 bases). V was pared by 4 bases and J by 4 bases, with 6 bases between. The CDR3 length is 12 residues. The germline V gene encodes CDR1 SGHNT and CDR2 YENEEA. CDR3: CASSSGADTQYF. CDR3 bases: TGTGCCAGCAGCTCGGGAGCAGATACGCAGTATTTT.

This chain joins TRBV4-2 and TRBJ1-1; 7 bases match TRBD1. Losses at the gene ends were 5 bases for V and 0 bases for J; bases not matched to a gene: 3. CDR3 length equals 14 residues. Germline V gene data show CDR1 as LGHNA and CDR2 as YNFKEQ. CDR3 in amino acids: CASSTDRLNTEAFF. The DNA for the CDR3 is TGTGCCAGCAGCACGGACAGGTTGAACACTGAAGCTTTCTTT.

V and J are TRBV27 and TRBJ1-5; 7 nucleotides align to TRBD1. Germline CDR1 and CDR2: MNHEY and SMNVEV (reference sequence). CDR3 size: 17 residues. The ends lost 5 bases at V and 2 bases at J; junction bases unmatched: 12. Here the CDR3 reads CASSSKSQGPRNQPQHF. The CDR3 DNA follows: TGTGCCAGCAGTAGCAAGTCACAGGGGCCTCGCAATCAGCCCCAGCATTTT.

The chain employs TRBV18 and TRBJ2-3, with D possibly being TRBD1 or TRBD2 (6 bases each). The CDR3 sequence is 14 residues long. Deletions cut 4 bases from V and 9 bases from J, with 17 bases between. Germline assignment: CDR1 KGHSH and CDR2 LQKENI. CDR3 nucleotides: TGTGCCAGCTCACACCTCCCGGGGGCTGAGACGCAGTATTTT. It specifies CASSHLPGAETQYF.

This clone has only one observation. The chain uses TRBV6-5 and TRBJ1-3; D unclear. The CDR3 is made up of 15 amino acids. The germline CDR1 and CDR2 sequences are MNHEY and SVGAGI. V was trimmed by 7 bases and J by 0 bases, leaving 13 bases between them. CDR3 coding DNA: TGTGCCAGCAAGAGGGAGAATCTCTCTGGAAACACCATATATTTT. Encoded protein: CASKRENLSGNTIYF.

The V and J genes are TRBV28 and TRBJ2-7, with 15 positions matching TRBD2. V lost 8 bases and J lost 1; bases outside the gene matches: 6. Germline lookup yields CDR1 MDHEN and CDR2 SYDVKM. The CDR3 runs 16 residues. The CDR3 loop is CASRFGLAGGSYEQYF. The CDR3 DNA reads TGTGCCAGCCGATTCGGACTAGCGGGGGGGTCCTACGAGCAGTACTTC. Full variable domain (rest looked up from reference TRBV28 and TRBJ2-7): DVKVTQSSRYLVKRTGEKVFLECVQDMDHENMFWYRQDPGLGLRLIYFSYDVKMKEKGDIPEGYSVSREKKERFSLILESASTNQTSMYLCASRFGLAGGSYEQYFGPGTRLTVT.

The V call is TRBV5-6, the J call TRBJ1-2; D might be TRBD1 (6 bases). V gave up 0 bases and J gave up 2 bases, with 14 bases separating them. Germline CDR1 is SGHDT and CDR2 is YYEEEE. The CDR3 covers 16 residues. In DNA form, the CDR3 reads TGTGCCAGCAGCTTGGGACAGGTACGGCCAAACTATGGCTACACCTTC. The encoded protein is CASSLGQVRPNYGYTF.

As concerns this clone: The junction does not match germline at one end; this may be a read error. The chain uses TRBV6-5 and TRBJ2-3, with 8 bases that match TRBD2. The germline V gene encodes CDR1 MNHEY and CDR2 SVGAGI. The CDR3 has 14 residues. The CDR3 spells CATLSGKSRDTQYF. In DNA form, the CDR3 reads TGTGCCACCCTTAGCGGGAAGAGCAGAGATACGCAGTATTTT.

The chain recombines TRBV11-2 with TRBJ2-7; the D is unclear. V was pared by 5 bases and J by 0 bases, with 14 bases between. CDR1 and CDR2 from the germline V gene are SGHAT and FQNNGV. CDR3 length equals 15 residues. The CDR3 DNA sequence: TGTGCCAGCAGCGTGGCCGGGCGCTTCTCCTACGAGCAGTACTTC. This encodes CASSVAGRFSYEQYF.

This sequence joins TRBV6-1 and TRBJ2-7; D is undetermined. The V gene lost 2 bases and the J gene lost 0 bases, with 8 bases spanning the gap. Germline V gene sequence: CDR1 MNHNS, CDR2 SASEGT. The CDR3 covers 14 residues. In DNA form, the CDR3 reads TGTGCCAGCAGTGAATGGGCATCCTCCTACGAGCAGTACTTC. The encoded protein is CASSEWASSYEQYF.

This clone was observed once. The chain joins TRBV9 to TRBJ2-2; no definite D call. From germline, CDR1 is SGDLS and CDR2 YYNGEE. Trimming removed 3 bases from V and 5 bases from J, with 5 bases in between. The CDR3 totals 12 residues. The CDR3 loop is CASSEVTGELFF. CDR3 nucleotide sequence: TGTGCCAGCAGCGAGGTGACCGGGGAGCTGTTTTTT.

J is TRBJ2-1 and V is TRBV7-8, with TRBD2 matching over 10 bases. The CDR3 extends over 17 amino acids. Trimming cost V 0 bases and J 7 bases; bases outside gene matches: 9. CDR1 and CDR2 from the germline V gene are SGHVS and FQNEAQ. The CDR3 bases are TGTGCCAGCAGCTTAGCCCTCAGAGCGGGAGGGAGGAATGAGCAGTTCTTC. The encoded protein is CASSLALRAGGRNEQFF.

The chain links TRBV11-2 to TRBJ2-5; D unresolved. Trimming pared 0 bases from V and 0 bases from J, leaving 11 bases between. Germline lookup yields CDR1 SGHAT and CDR2 FQNNGV. The CDR3 has 16 residues. CDR3 sequence: CASSLDRLRYQETQYF. CDR3 sequence (DNA): TGTGCCAGCAGCTTAGATCGATTGCGGTACCAAGAGACCCAGTACTTC.

This clone was recorded only once. V is TRBV19 and J is TRBJ1-3; D not certain. Germline V CDR1 and CDR2: LNHDA, SQIVND (reference sequence). This CDR3 comprises 15 residues. Trimming removed 5 bases at V and 3 bases at J, with 14 bases between. As DNA, the CDR3 is TGTGCCAGTAGTTTTGGTGATGAGCGTGGAAACACCATATATTTT. Its translation: CASSFGDERGNTIYF.

The chain employs TRBV3-1 (or the pseudogene TRBV3-2) and TRBJ2-7; D unresolved. Looked up from germline, CDR1 is LGHDT and CDR2 is YNNKEL (reference sequence). V was shortened by 0 bases and J by 0 bases, with 9 bases between the two germline ends. This CDR3 has 15 amino acids. CDR3: CASSQDGRLSYEQYF. In nucleotides, the CDR3 is TGTGCCAGCAGCCAAGATGGGCGACTCTCCTACGAGCAGTACTTC.

J is TRBJ1-1 and V is TRBV12-5; 7 positions match TRBD1. The CDR3 length is 18 residues. Looked up from germline, CDR1 is LGHNT and CDR2 is FRNRAP. The trim removed 1 base at V and 8 bases at J, leaving 19 bases unmatched. As DNA, the CDR3 is TGTGCTAGTGGTTTGGACGGAGGGGGCTCGAGGGTCAGGGCCGAAGCTTTCTTT. Its translation: CASGLDGGGSRVRAEAFF.

The chain carries TRBV30 and TRBJ2-7, with D possibly being TRBD2 (5 bases). Per the germline V gene, CDR1 is GTSNPN and CDR2 is SVGIG (reference sequence). V dropped 2 bases and J dropped 5 bases, with 16 bases sitting between them. The CDR3 loop spans 14 amino acids. DNA of the CDR3: TGTGCCTGGAGTAAGTCTAGGAGGAGGAACGAGCAGTACTTC. Translation: CAWSKSRRRNEQYF.

In this sample, this clone turned up once. This chain uses TRBV30 with TRBJ1-6, with D possibly matching TRBD1 (5 bases). The CDR3 runs 14 residues. Germline V gene lookup returns CDR1 GTSNPN and CDR2 SVGIG (reference sequence). V lost 3 bases to trimming and J lost 7 bases, with 13 bases between them. As DNA, the CDR3 is TGTGCCTGGAGATGGGGCCTTGGGAATTCACCCCTCCACTTT. It translates to CAWRWGLGNSPLHF.

V gene TRBV18 combines with J gene TRBJ2-7, with a possible D match to TRBD1 (6 bases). With 6 bases removed from V and 1 base from J, the gap between germline ends came to 13 bases. Germline V gene lookup returns CDR1 KGHSH and CDR2 LQKENI. The CDR3 has 14 amino acids. The CDR3 region has the DNA TGTGCCAGCTCCCGGGGACACGGATCCTACGAGCAGTACTTC. Translated, it gives CASSRGHGSYEQYF.

V is TRBV6-4 and J is TRBJ2-1; TRBD2 agrees at 7 bases. Germline V gives CDR1 MRHNA, CDR2 SNTAGT. V lost 2 bases and J lost 4; bases outside the gene matches: 20. This CDR3 has 20 residues. The CDR3, as DNA: TGTGCCAGCAGTGACCCCCCGAGTAGGGTTCGGCGGGAGAGGTACAATGAGCAGTTCTTC. It is translated as CASSDPPSRVRRERYNEQFF.

This clone occurred once. This chain links TRBV2 with TRBJ1-5; D remains ambiguous. Trimming pared 3 bases from V and 4 bases from J, leaving 10 bases between. Germline V gene sequence: CDR1 SNHLY, CDR2 FYNNEI. The CDR3 is made up of 14 amino acids. The DNA of the CDR3 is TGTGCCAGCAGTGACGGGGAAGGGAATCAGCCCCAGCATTTT. The encoded protein is CASSDGEGNQPQHF.

V and J are TRBV7-8 and TRBJ2-5; TRBD2 matches at 16 bases. With V trimmed by 5 bases and J by 4 bases, 10 bases remained unmatched. The germline CDR1 and CDR2 sequences are SGHVS and FQNEAQ. This CDR3 contains 18 residues. CDR3 in amino acids: CASSTRGTSGRAVETQYF. The CDR3 DNA follows: TGTGCCAGCAGCACCCGAGGGACTAGCGGGAGGGCCGTAGAGACCCAGTACTTC.

This rearrangement joins TRBV2 to TRBJ2-7; D is perhaps TRBD2 (5 bases). The V gene lost 7 bases and the J gene lost 0 bases, with 16 bases spanning the gap. The CDR3 covers 15 residues. Germline CDR1 SNHLY, CDR2 FYNNEI. The CDR3 bases are TGTGCCAGCAAGCGGACGGTACCAAACTCCTACGAGCAGTACTTC. Its translation is CASKRTVPNSYEQYF.

This clone was observed once. The V call is TRBV24-1, the J call TRBJ1-1, with D perhaps TRBD1 (6 bases). V was trimmed by 9 bases and J by 0 bases, leaving 10 bases between them. Germline CDR1 reads KGHDR; CDR2 reads SFDVKD. The CDR3 loop spans 13 amino acids. CDR3 bases: TGTGCCACCGATGGGGGCATGAACACTGAAGCTTTCTTT. It encodes CATDGGMNTEAFF.

The CDR3 DNA follows: TGTGCCAGCAGGGGACAGGGGAAGTTGGCTGGAAACACCATATATTTT. This gives the protein CASRGQGKLAGNTIYF. The rearrangement uses TRBV27 and TRBJ1-3, with TRBD1 identical over 10 bases. Looked up from germline, CDR1 is MNHEY and CDR2 is SMNVEV (reference sequence). V lost 6 bases to trimming and J lost 2 bases; unmatched junction nucleotides: 7. The CDR3 is 16 amino acids.

The sample holds one count of this clone. J is TRBJ1-5 and V is TRBV19; D may be TRBD1 (5 bases). The CDR3 consists of 12 residues. V lost 6 bases and J lost 2, with 5 bases in between. CDR1 and CDR2 from the germline V gene are LNHDA and SQIVND (reference sequence). CDR3 in DNA: TGTGCCAGTAGCAGGGGCAATCAGCCCCAGCATTTT. It translates to CASSRGNQPQHF.

This clone was picked up a small number of times. The rearrangement joins TRBV29-1 to TRBJ2-1; D call uncertain. Germline values: CDR1 SQVTM, CDR2 ANQGSEA. The V and J ends lost 3 bases and 7 bases respectively, with 7 bases between them. The CDR3 runs to 11 residues. CDR3 residues: CSVDSWNEQFF. CDR3 coding DNA: TGCAGCGTTGACTCCTGGAATGAGCAGTTCTTC.

The J gene is TRBJ1-3, the V gene TRBV19, with D uncertain. CDR3 length equals 14 residues. Germline CDR1 reads LNHDA; CDR2 reads SQIVND (reference sequence). V was shortened by 7 bases and J by 1 base, with 11 bases between the two germline ends. The CDR3 sequence is CASTPRASGNTIYF. The DNA of the CDR3 is TGTGCCAGTACCCCTCGGGCGTCTGGAAACACCATATATTTT.